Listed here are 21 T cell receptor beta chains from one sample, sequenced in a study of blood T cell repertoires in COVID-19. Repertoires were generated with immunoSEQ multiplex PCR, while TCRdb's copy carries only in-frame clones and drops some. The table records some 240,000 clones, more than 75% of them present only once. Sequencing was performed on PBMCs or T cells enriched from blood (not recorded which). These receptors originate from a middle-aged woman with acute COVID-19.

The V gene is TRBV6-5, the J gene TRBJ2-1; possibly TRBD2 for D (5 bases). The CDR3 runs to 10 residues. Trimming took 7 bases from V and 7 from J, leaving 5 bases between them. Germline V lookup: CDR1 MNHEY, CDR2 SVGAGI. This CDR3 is CASTGNEQFF. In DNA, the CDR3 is TGTGCCAGCACGGGAAATGAGCAGTTCTTC.

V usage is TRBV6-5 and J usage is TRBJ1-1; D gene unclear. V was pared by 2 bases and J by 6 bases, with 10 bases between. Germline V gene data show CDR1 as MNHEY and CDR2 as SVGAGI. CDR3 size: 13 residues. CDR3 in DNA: TGTGCCAGCAGTTACAAGGCGCGGTCTGAAGCTTTCTTT. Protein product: CASSYKARSEAFF.

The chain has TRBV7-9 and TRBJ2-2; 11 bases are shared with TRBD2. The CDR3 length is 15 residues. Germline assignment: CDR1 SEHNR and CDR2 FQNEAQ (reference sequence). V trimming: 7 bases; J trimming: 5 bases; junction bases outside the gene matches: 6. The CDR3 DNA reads TGTGCCAGCACCCCGGGACTAGCGGAAACCGGGGAGCTGTTTTTT. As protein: CASTPGLAETGELFF.

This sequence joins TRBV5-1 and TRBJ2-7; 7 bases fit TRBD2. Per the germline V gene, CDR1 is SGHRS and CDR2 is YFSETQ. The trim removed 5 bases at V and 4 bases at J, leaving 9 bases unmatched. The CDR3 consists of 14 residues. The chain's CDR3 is CASRVSAGVYEQYF. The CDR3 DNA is TGCGCCAGCAGGGTTTCGGCGGGAGTATACGAGCAGTACTTC.

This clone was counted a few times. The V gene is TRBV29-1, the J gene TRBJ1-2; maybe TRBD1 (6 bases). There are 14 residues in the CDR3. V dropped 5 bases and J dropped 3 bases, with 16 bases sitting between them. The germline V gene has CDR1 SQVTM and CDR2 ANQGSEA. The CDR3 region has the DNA TGCAGCGTTCAGGAGACAGGCAGATACTATGGCTACACCTTC. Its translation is CSVQETGRYYGYTF.

CDR3 DNA: TGTGCCAGCAGTGAACTTTCTAGCCGATCCTACGAGCAGTACTTC. It is translated as CASSELSSRSYEQYF. V usage is TRBV2 and J usage is TRBJ2-7; perhaps TRBD2 as D (5 bases). Germline CDR1 reads SNHLY; CDR2 reads FYNNEI. The CDR3 has 15 residues. Deletions cut 2 bases from V and 1 base from J, with 12 bases between.

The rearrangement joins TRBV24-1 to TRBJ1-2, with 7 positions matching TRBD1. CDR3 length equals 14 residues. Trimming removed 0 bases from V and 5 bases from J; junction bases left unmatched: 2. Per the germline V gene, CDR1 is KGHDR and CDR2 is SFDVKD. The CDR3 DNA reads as TGTGCCACCAGTGATTTGCAGGGGGTGTATGGCTACACCTTC. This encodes CATSDLQGVYGYTF.

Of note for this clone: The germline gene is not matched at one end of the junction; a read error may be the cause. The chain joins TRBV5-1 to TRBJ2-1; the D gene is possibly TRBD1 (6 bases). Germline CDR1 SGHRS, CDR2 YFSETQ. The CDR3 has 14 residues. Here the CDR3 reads CASRLAQARGEQFF. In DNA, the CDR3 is TGCGCCAGCAGGTTGGCTCAAGCCAGGGGTGAGCAGTTCTTC. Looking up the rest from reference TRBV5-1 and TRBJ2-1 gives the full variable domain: KAGVTQTPRYLIKTRGQQVTLSCSPISGHRSVSWYQQTPGQGLQFLFEYFSETQRNKGNFPGRFSGRQFSNSRSEMNVSTLELGDSALYLCASRLAQARGEQFFGPGTRLTVL.

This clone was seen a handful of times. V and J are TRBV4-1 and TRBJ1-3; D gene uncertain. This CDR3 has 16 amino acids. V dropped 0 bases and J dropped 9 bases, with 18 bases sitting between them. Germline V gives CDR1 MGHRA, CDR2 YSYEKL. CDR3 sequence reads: CASSQESAVWNGTIYF. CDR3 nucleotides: TGCGCCAGCAGCCAAGAATCCGCGGTATGGAACGGCACCATATATTTT.

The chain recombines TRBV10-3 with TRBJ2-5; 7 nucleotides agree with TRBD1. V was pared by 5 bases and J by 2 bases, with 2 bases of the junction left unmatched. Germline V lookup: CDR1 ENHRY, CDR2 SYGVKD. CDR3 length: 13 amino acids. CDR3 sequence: CAISTGQQETQYF. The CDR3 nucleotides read TGTGCCATCAGTACGGGACAGCAAGAGACCCAGTACTTC.

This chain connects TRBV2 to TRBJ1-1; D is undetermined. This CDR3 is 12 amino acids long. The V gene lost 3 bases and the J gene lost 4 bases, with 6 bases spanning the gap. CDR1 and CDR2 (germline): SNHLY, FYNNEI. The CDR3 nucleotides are TGTGCCAGCAGTGACCCGAGCACTGAAGCTTTCTTT. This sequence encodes CASSDPSTEAFF.

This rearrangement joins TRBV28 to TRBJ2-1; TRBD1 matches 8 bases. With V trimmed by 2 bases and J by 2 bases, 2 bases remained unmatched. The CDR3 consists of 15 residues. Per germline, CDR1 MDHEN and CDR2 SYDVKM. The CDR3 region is CASSLVQGAYNEQFF. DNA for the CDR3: TGTGCCAGCAGTTTAGTACAGGGGGCCTACAATGAGCAGTTCTTC.

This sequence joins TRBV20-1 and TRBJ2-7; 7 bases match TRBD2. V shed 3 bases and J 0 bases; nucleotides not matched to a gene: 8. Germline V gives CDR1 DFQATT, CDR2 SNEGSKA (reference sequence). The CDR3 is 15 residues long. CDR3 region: CSASNPGTNSYEQYF. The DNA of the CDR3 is TGCAGTGCTAGTAATCCCGGGACTAACTCCTACGAGCAGTACTTC.

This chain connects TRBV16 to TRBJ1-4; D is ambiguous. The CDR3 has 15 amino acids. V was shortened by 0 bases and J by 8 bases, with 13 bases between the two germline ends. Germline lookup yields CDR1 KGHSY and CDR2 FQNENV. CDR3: CASSQSPGIGEKLFF. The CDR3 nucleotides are TGTGCCAGCAGCCAATCTCCGGGGATTGGCGAAAAACTGTTTTTT.

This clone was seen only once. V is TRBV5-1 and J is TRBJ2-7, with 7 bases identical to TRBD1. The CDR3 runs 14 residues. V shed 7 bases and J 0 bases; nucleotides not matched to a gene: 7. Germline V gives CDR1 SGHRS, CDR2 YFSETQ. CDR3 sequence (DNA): TGCGCCAGCCGGGACAGCGCCGGCTCCTACGAGCAGTACTTC. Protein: CASRDSAGSYEQYF. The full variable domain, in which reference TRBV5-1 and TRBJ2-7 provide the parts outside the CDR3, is KAGVTQTPRYLIKTRGQQVTLSCSPISGHRSVSWYQQTPGQGLQFLFEYFSETQRNKGNFPGRFSGRQFSNSRSEMNVSTLELGDSALYLCASRDSAGSYEQYFGPGTRLTVT.

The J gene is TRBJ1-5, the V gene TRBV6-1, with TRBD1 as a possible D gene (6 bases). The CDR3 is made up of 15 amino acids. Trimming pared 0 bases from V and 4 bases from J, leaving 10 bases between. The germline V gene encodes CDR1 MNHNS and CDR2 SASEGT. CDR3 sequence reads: CASSEANRDNQPQHF. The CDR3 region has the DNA TGTGCCAGCAGTGAAGCTAACAGGGATAATCAGCCCCAGCATTTT.

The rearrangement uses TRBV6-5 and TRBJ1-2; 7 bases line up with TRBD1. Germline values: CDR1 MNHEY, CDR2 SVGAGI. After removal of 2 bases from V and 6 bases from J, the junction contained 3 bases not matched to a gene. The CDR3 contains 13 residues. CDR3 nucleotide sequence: TGTGCCAGCAGTTACCAGAGGGGGCATGGCTACACCTTC. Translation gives CASSYQRGHGYTF.

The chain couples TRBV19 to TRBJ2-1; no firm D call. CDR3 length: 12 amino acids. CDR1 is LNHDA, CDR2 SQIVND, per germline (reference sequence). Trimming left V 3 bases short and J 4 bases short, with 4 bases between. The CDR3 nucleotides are TGTGCCAGTAGTATGAGGTACAATGAGCAGTTCTTC. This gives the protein CASSMRYNEQFF. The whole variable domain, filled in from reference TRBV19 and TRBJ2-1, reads DGGITQSPKYLFRKEGQNVTLSCEQNLNHDAMYWYRQDPGQGLRLIYYSQIVNDFQKGDIAEGYSVSREKKESFPLTVTSAQKNPTAFYLCASSMRYNEQFFGPGTRLTVL.

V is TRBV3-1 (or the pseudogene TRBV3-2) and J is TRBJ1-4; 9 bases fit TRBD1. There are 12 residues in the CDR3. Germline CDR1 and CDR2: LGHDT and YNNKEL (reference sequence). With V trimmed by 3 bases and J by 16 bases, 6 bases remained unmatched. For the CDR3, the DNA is TGTGCCAGCAGCCACGGACAGGGGCCGTCGTTTTTT. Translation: CASSHGQGPSFF.

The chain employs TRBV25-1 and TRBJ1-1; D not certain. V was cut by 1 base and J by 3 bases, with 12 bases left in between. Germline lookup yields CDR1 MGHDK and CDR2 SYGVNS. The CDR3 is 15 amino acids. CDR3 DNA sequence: TGTGCCAGCAGTGAATTGGGAGGGAGAGACACTGAAGCTTTCTTT. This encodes CASSELGGRDTEAFF.

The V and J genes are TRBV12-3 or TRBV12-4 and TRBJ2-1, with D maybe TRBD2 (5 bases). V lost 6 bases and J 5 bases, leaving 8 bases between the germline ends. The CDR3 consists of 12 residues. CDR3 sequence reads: CASREADNEQFF. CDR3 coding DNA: TGTGCCAGCAGGGAGGCAGACAATGAGCAGTTCTTC.